This TCR beta chain derives from a study of T cell repertoires in cytomegalovirus infection. Looking at the study overall: Researchers turned to recently identified HLA-C-restricted CMV epitopes as well as well-studied HLA-B-restricted ones. Study results and limitations: HLA-C-restricted CMV-specific TCR beta clonotypes prevailed in the ex vivo response. Cumulative public TCR beta family frequency identified CMV carriers with the relevant HLA.

This clonotype was counted ten times or more. Antigen: not known. V gave up 0 bases and J gave up 4 bases, with 12 bases separating them. CDR3 size: 15 residues. CDR1 and CDR2 (germline): MNHEY, SVGAGI. TCRdb processed the reads anew with MiXCR; each CDR3 protein has one entry. The repertoire has 650,000 to 900,000 distinct CDR3 sequences, roughly 28% of them found once; the top ten carry approximately 14%. This clonotype was sampled from a human donor in good health (CMV status not recorded). Some clones in this sample may be carry-over from other donors' samples. This specimen consisted of cultured CD8+ T cells from PBMCs, obtained from culture after CMV antigen stimulation. The chain links TRBV6-5 to TRBJ2-5, with D perhaps TRBD2 (6 bases). The CDR3 reads CASSYSSLGGETQYF. CDR3 bases: TGTGCCAGCAGTTACTCGAGTCTGGGGGGAGAGACCCAGTACTTC.